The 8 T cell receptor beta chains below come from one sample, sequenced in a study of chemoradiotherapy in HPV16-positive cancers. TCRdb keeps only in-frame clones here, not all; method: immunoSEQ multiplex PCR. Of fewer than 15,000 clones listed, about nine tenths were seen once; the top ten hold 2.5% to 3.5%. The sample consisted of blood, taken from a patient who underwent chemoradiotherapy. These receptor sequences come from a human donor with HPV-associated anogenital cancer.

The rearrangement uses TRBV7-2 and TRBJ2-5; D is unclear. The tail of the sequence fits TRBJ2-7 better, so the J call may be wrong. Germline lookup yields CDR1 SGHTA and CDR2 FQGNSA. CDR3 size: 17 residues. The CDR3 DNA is TGTGCCAGCAGCTTGGACCGCGACAAGGGTTTCCTCTACGAGCAGTACTTC. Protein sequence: CASSLDRDKGFLYEQYF.

The CDR3 DNA is TGTGCCAGCAGCTTAGGGGGCATTGAGCAGTTCTTC. Its protein product is CASSLGGIEQFF. The rearrangement links TRBV7-9 to TRBJ2-1, with D possibly matching TRBD1 (5 bases). Between the trimmed V and J ends, which lost 1 base and 9 bases, there was a span of 7 bases. CDR3 length: 12 amino acids. Germline V gene sequence: CDR1 SEHNR, CDR2 FQNEAQ (reference sequence).

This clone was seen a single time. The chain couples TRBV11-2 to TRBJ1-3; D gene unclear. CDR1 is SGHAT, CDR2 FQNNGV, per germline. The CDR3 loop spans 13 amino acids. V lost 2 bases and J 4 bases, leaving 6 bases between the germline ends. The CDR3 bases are TGTGCCAGCAGCTTATTGGTCGGAAACACCATATATTTT. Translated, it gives CASSLLVGNTIYF.

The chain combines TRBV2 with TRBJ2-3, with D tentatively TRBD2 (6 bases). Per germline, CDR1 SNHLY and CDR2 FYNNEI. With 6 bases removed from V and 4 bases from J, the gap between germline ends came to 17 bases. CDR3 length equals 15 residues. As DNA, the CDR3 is TGTGCCAGCAGCTTCACATTGGGAGGTGCAGATACGCAGTATTTT. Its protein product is CASSFTLGGADTQYF.

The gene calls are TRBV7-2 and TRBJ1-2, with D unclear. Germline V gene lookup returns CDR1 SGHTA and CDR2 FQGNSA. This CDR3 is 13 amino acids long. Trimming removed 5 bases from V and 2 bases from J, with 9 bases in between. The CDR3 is CASSPDQNYGYTF. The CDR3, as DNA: TGTGCCAGCAGCCCCGACCAGAACTATGGCTACACCTTC.

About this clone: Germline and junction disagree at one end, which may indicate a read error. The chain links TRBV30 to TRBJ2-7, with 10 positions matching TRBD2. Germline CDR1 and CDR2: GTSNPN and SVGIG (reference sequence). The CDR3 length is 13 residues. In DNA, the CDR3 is TGTGCCTGGAGTTTGGAGCGGGGGGGCTTGATCCACTTC. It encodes CAWSLERGGLIHF.

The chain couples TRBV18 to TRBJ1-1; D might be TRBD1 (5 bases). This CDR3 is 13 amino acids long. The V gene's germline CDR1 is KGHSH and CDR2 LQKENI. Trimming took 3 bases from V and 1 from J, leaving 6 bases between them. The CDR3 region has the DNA TGTGCCAGCTCACCTCAGGGGAACACTGAAGCTTTCTTT. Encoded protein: CASSPQGNTEAFF.

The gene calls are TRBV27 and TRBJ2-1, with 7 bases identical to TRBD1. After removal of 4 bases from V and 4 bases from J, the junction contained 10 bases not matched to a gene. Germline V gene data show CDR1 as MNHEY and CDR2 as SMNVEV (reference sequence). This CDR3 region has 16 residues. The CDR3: CASSSHRGQVYNEQFF. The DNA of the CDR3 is TGTGCCAGCAGTTCCCATCGTGGACAGGTTTACAATGAGCAGTTCTTC.